The sequence of this T cell receptor (beta chain) was determined in a study of spatial heterogeneity in lung cancer. The study's findings and limits: Tumor TCRs that were ubiquitous and expanded showed up in blood more at resection than follow-up.

The CDR3 has 15 residues. Germline lookup yields CDR1 SGHAT and CDR2 FQNNGV. V lost 5 bases and J 3 bases, leaving 16 bases between the germline ends. Stated time point: sample taken at primary tumor resection. 72 TRACERx patients with early, untreated non-small cell lung cancer donated samples. From tumor, nontumor lung or frozen PBMC, whole RNA was taken unsorted for sequencing. There are many counts of this clonotype. Its matching antigen is unknown. The study tagged each TCR cDNA molecule with a unique molecular identifier. TCRdb passed the 5' RACE reads through MiXCR, listing each CDR3 protein once. This sample yields 20,000 to 30,000 distinct CDR3 sequences, of which around 4.5% are seen a single time; approximately 4.7% belongs to the top ten.

The TCR was taken from a male donor with early-stage non-small cell lung cancer. This sample comprised PBMCs, obtained at surgery. J is TRBJ2-5 and V is TRBV11-2, with D perhaps being TRBD1 or TRBD2 (5 bases each). CDR3 sequence reads: CASSRTILGEETQYF. CDR3 in DNA: TGTGCCAGCAGCCGAACCATATTGGGGGAAGAGACCCAGTACTTC.